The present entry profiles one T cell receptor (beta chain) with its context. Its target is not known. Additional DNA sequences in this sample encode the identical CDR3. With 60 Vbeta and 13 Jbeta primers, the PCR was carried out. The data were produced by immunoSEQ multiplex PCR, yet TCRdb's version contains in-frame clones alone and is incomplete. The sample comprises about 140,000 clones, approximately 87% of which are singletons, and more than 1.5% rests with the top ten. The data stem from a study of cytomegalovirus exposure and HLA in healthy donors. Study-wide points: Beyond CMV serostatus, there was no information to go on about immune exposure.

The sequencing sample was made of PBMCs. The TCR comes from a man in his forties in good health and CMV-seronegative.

The CDR3 reads CAWRVGGTEKLFF. For the CDR3, the DNA is TGTGCCTGGAGAGTAGGGGGCACTGAAAAACTGTTTTTT. The chain couples TRBV30 to TRBJ1-4; 7 nucleotides align to TRBD1. Germline trimming cut 3 bases from V and 7 bases from J; bases unmatched to any gene: 5. Germline CDR1 GTSNPN, CDR2 SVGIG (reference sequence). The CDR3 is 13 residues long.